Shown below are 28 T cell receptor beta chains from a single sample sequenced in a study of T cell changes during pregnancy in multiple sclerosis. Clones were read by immunoSEQ multiplex PCR, and TCRdb kept only the in-frame ones, dropping some. Of tens of thousands of clones listed, about 94% are singletons. Here the sequenced sample was peripheral blood, taken in the third trimester of pregnancy. These receptor sequences come from a female donor with multiple sclerosis, enrolled in a pregnancy study.

The chain joins TRBV6-5 to TRBJ1-4; 10 bases match TRBD1. The CDR3 runs to 14 residues. The junction had 3 bases not matched to a gene; V was cut back by 6 bases and J by 5 bases. Germline V gene lookup returns CDR1 MNHEY and CDR2 SVGAGI. CDR3 nucleotides: TGTGCCAGCAGCTTGGACAGGGGGAATGAAAAACTGTTTTTT. Its translation: CASSLDRGNEKLFF.

The chain carries TRBV30 and TRBJ2-1; D perhaps matches TRBD1 (6 bases). Germline V gene lookup returns CDR1 GTSNPN and CDR2 SVGIG (reference sequence). The CDR3 is made up of 13 amino acids. V dropped 0 bases and J dropped 5 bases, with 8 bases sitting between them. The CDR3 DNA sequence: TGTGCCTGGAGTGTAACAGGGAACAATGAGCAGTTCTTC. Translation gives CAWSVTGNNEQFF.

The genes are TRBV15 and TRBJ1-2; D possibly corresponds to TRBD1 (6 bases). The CDR3 is 12 residues long. The germline gives CDR1 LNHNV, CDR2 YYDKDF (reference sequence). Between the trimmed V and J ends, which lost 2 bases and 7 bases, there was a span of 8 bases. Written as DNA, the CDR3 is TGTGCCACCAGCAGACCGGACAGTGGCTACACCTTC. The encoded protein is CATSRPDSGYTF.

This chain links TRBV6-1 with TRBJ1-6; D uncertain. V lost 8 bases and J lost 5, with 13 bases in between. CDR1 and CDR2 from the germline V gene are MNHNS and SASEGT. This CDR3 contains 14 residues. The CDR3 DNA reads as TGTGCCAGCCGGGGTTCCTCTCATAATTCACCCCTCCACTTT. Protein: CASRGSSHNSPLHF.

The rearrangement links TRBV4-1 to TRBJ1-2; D perhaps matches TRBD1 (6 bases). V dropped 1 base and J dropped 4 bases, with 10 bases sitting between them. The CDR3 totals 14 residues. The germline CDR1 and CDR2 sequences are MGHRA and YSYEKL. CDR3 loop: CASSQVTGTYGYTF. Here the CDR3 DNA reads TGCGCCAGCAGCCAAGTTACAGGGACCTATGGCTACACCTTC.

The CDR3 is CASGASEQFF. CDR3 in DNA: TGTGCCAGCGGGGCGAGTGAGCAGTTCTTC. This rearrangement joins TRBV6-5 to TRBJ2-1; maybe TRBD1 (5 bases). Trimming stripped 8 bases from V and 9 bases from J, with 8 bases between. Germline lookup yields CDR1 MNHEY and CDR2 SVGAGI. This CDR3 spans 10 amino acids.

The V call is TRBV5-1, the J call TRBJ2-5; maybe TRBD2 (6 bases). V dropped 4 bases and J dropped 4 bases, with 17 bases sitting between them. The CDR3 covers 15 residues. Per the germline V gene, CDR1 is SGHRS and CDR2 is YFSETQ. CDR3 region: CASSPSGLGGETQYF. The DNA of the CDR3 is TGCGCCAGCAGCCCCTCGGGGCTGGGGGGAGAGACCCAGTACTTC.

This sequence joins TRBV4-1 and TRBJ1-5, with D perhaps TRBD1 (6 bases). CDR3 length: 15 amino acids. V lost 0 bases, J lost 6 bases, and 12 bases lay in between. Germline lookup yields CDR1 MGHRA and CDR2 YSYEKL. CDR3 DNA sequence: TGCGCCAGCAGCCAAGAAGGGGGGGAGGGTCAGCCCCAGCATTTT. Protein: CASSQEGGEGQPQHF.

The chain carries TRBV11-2 and TRBJ2-1; D may be TRBD1 (5 bases). Trimming left V 7 bases short and J 10 bases short, with 17 bases between. This CDR3 is built from 13 residues. Germline-derived CDR1 and CDR2 are SGHAT and FQNNGV. DNA for the CDR3: TGTGCCAGCAACCTAGTTGGGTCAGGGGAGCAGTTCTTC. It encodes CASNLVGSGEQFF.

V and J are TRBV5-6 and TRBJ2-7; a weak D match, TRBD1 (6 bases). The CDR3 sequence is 12 residues long. The germline CDR1 and CDR2 sequences are SGHDT and YYEEEE. The V and J ends lost 3 bases and 5 bases respectively, with 9 bases between them. The CDR3 nucleotides read TGTGCCAGCAGCTGGGGGCAGGACGAGCAGTACTTC. This codes for CASSWGQDEQYF.

The V and J genes are TRBV5-1 and TRBJ1-1; D is uncertain. The CDR3 contains 15 residues. CDR1 is SGHRS and CDR2 is YFSETQ in the germline V gene. The V end lost 3 bases, the J end lost 4 bases, and 16 bases lay between the germline ends. The CDR3 DNA follows: TGCGCCAGCAGCTCCCCGGATGACTCGGTCACTGAAGCTTTCTTT. Its protein is CASSSPDDSVTEAFF. Variable domain in full (rest from reference TRBV5-1 and TRBJ1-1): KAGVTQTPRYLIKTRGQQVTLSCSPISGHRSVSWYQQTPGQGLQFLFEYFSETQRNKGNFPGRFSGRQFSNSRSEMNVSTLELGDSALYLCASSSPDDSVTEAFFGQGTRLTVV.

The V and J genes are TRBV6-5 and TRBJ1-3, with a possible D match to TRBD1 (5 bases). Trimming removed 0 bases from V and 4 bases from J, with 13 bases in between. This CDR3 contains 16 residues. Germline lookup yields CDR1 MNHEY and CDR2 SVGAGI. CDR3 coding DNA: TGTGCCAGCAGTTACTCGTTACAGGCCGGGGGAAACACCATATATTTT. Translation: CASSYSLQAGGNTIYF.

The chain recombines TRBV9 with TRBJ2-1; tentative D call: TRBD2 (6 bases). CDR1 SGDLS and CDR2 YYNGEE come from the germline V gene. V was clipped by 0 bases and J by 10 bases, with 17 bases between them. The CDR3 covers 15 residues. In DNA form, the CDR3 reads TGTGCCAGCAGCGTAGATGGTTCCCCGGGGAGGGAGCAGTTCTTC. The encoded protein is CASSVDGSPGREQFF.

The rearrangement joins TRBV4-1 to TRBJ2-2, with D perhaps TRBD1 (6 bases). Germline CDR1 and CDR2: MGHRA and YSYEKL. This CDR3 comprises 15 residues. Trimming pared 4 bases from V and 6 bases from J, leaving 15 bases between. The DNA of the CDR3 is TGCGCCAGCAGCCTTCGGACAGCTACCTCCGGGGAGCTGTTTTTT. Translating it yields CASSLRTATSGELFF.

The rearrangement uses TRBV19 and TRBJ1-1; TRBD1 might be the D (5 bases). This CDR3 is 14 amino acids long. Germline values: CDR1 LNHDA, CDR2 SQIVND (reference sequence). V gave up 3 bases and J gave up 4 bases, with 12 bases separating them. DNA of the CDR3: TGTGCCAGTAGTATTGGTGGGGCTTCCACTGAAGCTTTCTTT. The encoded protein is CASSIGGASTEAFF.

The rearrangement links TRBV9 to TRBJ1-2, with D maybe TRBD1 (6 bases). V lost 4 bases and J lost 0, with 13 bases in between. The CDR3 sequence is 15 residues long. Looked up from germline, CDR1 is SGDLS and CDR2 is YYNGEE. The chain's CDR3 is CASSPGGPSNYGYTF. The DNA for the CDR3 is TGTGCCAGCAGCCCGGGGGGGCCGTCTAACTATGGCTACACCTTC.

This clone came up once. The gene calls are TRBV5-4 and TRBJ2-7; TRBD2 aligns across 12 bases. The length of the CDR3 is 19 residues. Germline-derived CDR1 and CDR2 are SGHNT and YYREEE (reference sequence). J was trimmed by 3 bases and V by 4 bases; bases with no gene match: 17. This chain's CDR3 is CASSKRVASGGGWGYEQYF. The CDR3 region has the DNA TGTGCCAGCAGCAAAAGAGTGGCTAGCGGGGGGGGATGGGGCTACGAGCAGTACTTC.

The V gene is TRBV6-1, the J gene TRBJ1-5; no clear D. The germline V gene has CDR1 MNHNS and CDR2 SASEGT. This CDR3 is built from 13 residues. Between the trimmed V and J ends, which lost 3 bases and 0 bases, there was a span of 3 bases. The CDR3 DNA reads as TGTGCCAGCAGTGACAATAGCAATCAGCCCCAGCATTTT. Its translation is CASSDNSNQPQHF.

This chain uses TRBV6-6 with TRBJ1-2; D is possibly TRBD1 (5 bases). Germline V lookup: CDR1 MNHNY, CDR2 SVGAGI (reference sequence). The V end was cut by 6 bases, the J end by 7 bases, with 12 bases between. CDR3 length: 12 residues. CDR3 protein: CASSHTGSGYTF. The CDR3 DNA sequence: TGTGCCAGCAGCCACACAGGATCTGGCTACACCTTC.

The V gene is TRBV19, the J gene TRBJ2-1; 7 nucleotides match TRBD1. The CDR3 loop spans 16 amino acids. Germline CDR1 is LNHDA and CDR2 is SQIVND (reference sequence). V was clipped by 3 bases and J by 8 bases; unmatched bases: 13. The CDR3 bases are TGTGCCAGTAGTATTGGGTGGGGACAGATTGGGGATGAGCAGTTCTTC. Residues: CASSIGWGQIGDEQFF.

The chain recombines TRBV7-9 with TRBJ1-6, with D possibly TRBD1 on 5 matching bases. The CDR3 covers 18 residues. The germline gives CDR1 SEHNR, CDR2 FQNEAQ (reference sequence). Trimming pared 5 bases from V and 9 bases from J, leaving 26 bases between. This CDR3 is CASSTAPGLGAPTSPLHF. The CDR3 region has the DNA TGTGCCAGCAGCACCGCTCCGGGACTCGGGGCTCCAACTTCACCCCTCCACTTT.

This sequence joins TRBV5-1 and TRBJ2-3, with D possibly matching TRBD1 (6 bases). Germline V lookup: CDR1 SGHRS, CDR2 YFSETQ. Deletions cut 7 bases from V and 1 base from J, with 13 bases between. This CDR3 contains 14 residues. CDR3 region: CASGSEGGTDTQYF. The CDR3 nucleotides are TGCGCCAGCGGCTCCGAGGGGGGCACAGATACGCAGTATTTT.

This sequence joins TRBV6-1 and TRBJ1-2; D unclear. Germline lookup yields CDR1 MNHNS and CDR2 SASEGT. CDR3 length: 13 amino acids. Trimming took off 3 bases at V and 3 bases at J, with 8 bases between the two ends. The CDR3 bases are TGTGCCAGCAGTGAGGCAGCGGACTATGGCTACACCTTC. It yields the protein CASSEAADYGYTF.

The chain has TRBV29-1 and TRBJ1-2; 8 bases match TRBD1. The V gene's germline CDR1 is SQVTM and CDR2 ANQGSEA. The CDR3 sequence is 12 residues long. The ends lost 6 bases at V and 5 bases at J; junction bases unmatched: 5. The CDR3 loop is CSVADRAYGYTF. CDR3 nucleotides: TGCAGCGTGGCGGACAGGGCATATGGCTACACCTTC. The complete variable domain, with remaining parts taken from reference TRBV29-1 and TRBJ1-2, reads SAVISQKPSRDICQRGTSLTIQCQVDSQVTMMFWYRQQPGQSLTLIATANQGSEATYESGFVIDKFPISRPNLTFSTLTVSNMSPEDSSIYLCSVADRAYGYTFGSGTRLTVV.

The V and J genes are TRBV30 and TRBJ2-6; 12 bases line up with TRBD1. Per the germline V gene, CDR1 is GTSNPN and CDR2 is SVGIG (reference sequence). CDR3 length equals 16 residues. This CDR3 is CAGTGTGGPGANVLTF. As DNA, the CDR3 is TGTGCGGGAACGGGGACAGGGGGCCCTGGGGCCAACGTCCTGACTTTC. Supplemented by reference TRBV30 and TRBJ2-6, the full variable domain reads SQTIHQWPATLVQPVGSPLSLECTVEGTSNPNLYWYRQAAGRGLQLLFYSVGIGQISSEVPQNLSASRPQDRQFILSSKKLLLSDSGFYLCAGTGTGGPGANVLTFGAGSRLTVL.

This clone was observed once. The chain links TRBV7-8 to TRBJ2-7; 16 bases agree with TRBD2. Looked up from germline, CDR1 is SGHVS and CDR2 is FQNEAQ. V shed 7 bases, J shed 4 bases, and the junction held 22 bases outside the gene matches. The CDR3 extends over 21 amino acids. The CDR3 region is CASTPYRGRGGLAGGQYEQYF. CDR3 sequence (DNA): TGTGCCAGCACCCCGTACCGAGGGAGAGGGGGACTAGCGGGGGGGCAATACGAGCAGTACTTC.

This clone has just one count. The CDR3 spells CSAKRLAGGNSYNEQFF. The CDR3 DNA reads as TGCAGCGCCAAAAGGCTAGCGGGGGGAAACTCCTACAATGAGCAGTTCTTC. V gene TRBV29-1 combines with J gene TRBJ2-1; 11 nucleotides line up with TRBD2. The V segment lost 7 bases and the J segment 0 bases; nucleotides outside the gene matches: 11. CDR3 length: 17 residues. Germline V lookup: CDR1 SQVTM, CDR2 ANQGSEA.

CDR3 sequence (DNA): TGTGCCAGCAGTGAAGGACAGGGTGGGAATTCACCCCTCCACTTT. Amino acids: CASSEGQGGNSPLHF. The chain has TRBV2 and TRBJ1-6, with 7 bases identical to TRBD1. Germline V gene sequence: CDR1 SNHLY, CDR2 FYNNEI. This CDR3 has 15 amino acids. V gave up 1 base and J gave up 7 bases; unmatched junction bases: 4.